This T cell receptor beta chain is from a study of cytomegalovirus exposure and HLA in healthy donors. General observations from the study: It was found in a later analysis that first-cohort TCR clusters tended to co-occur in the 100 to 150 validation repertoires.

The donors were members of the validation cohort comprising approximately 110 subjects, separate from the roughly 690-subject first cohort. Notes on this clone: What it binds is not known.

Trimming at V came to 5 bases and at J to 8 bases, leaving 6 bases not matched to a gene. Germline V gives CDR1 SGHTA, CDR2 FQGNSA. This CDR3 contains 13 residues. Repertoires were generated with immunoSEQ multiplex PCR, while TCRdb's copy carries only in-frame clones and drops some. The sample comprises over 75,000 clones, just over 90% of which are singletons, and approximately 2% rests with the top ten. V and J are TRBV7-2 and TRBJ1-2; 9 nucleotides line up with TRBD1. Material: PBMCs. This TCR was recovered from a man under 40 in good health and CMV-seronegative. The CDR3: CASSPGQGMGYTF. The CDR3 DNA is TGTGCCAGCAGCCCCGGACAGGGGATGGGCTACACCTTC.